This T cell receptor beta chain was recorded in a study of blood T cell repertoires in COVID-19. Overall study: T cells, B-cell-depleted T cells, or PBMCs supplied cDNA or gDNA.

The germline V and J ends were trimmed by 4 bases and 3 bases, with 9 bases remaining between them. The CDR3 extends over 13 amino acids. Germline-derived CDR1 and CDR2 are SGHVS and FQNEAQ. Original methodology: The assay estimated nucleated cells by amplifying reference gene primers. Using immunoSEQ multiplex PCR, the repertoire was profiled, and TCRdb retains in-frame clones only, with some absent. Clone size and the V and J calls come from that table; the DNA yielded D and trimming. The repertoire holds about 280,000 clones, approximately 85% seen once, with almost 9.5% in the top ten. The source is a man aged 18-30 years with active or convalescent COVID-19. The sequenced material came from peripheral blood. This chain uses TRBV7-8 with TRBJ1-1; D ambiguous. CDR3 bases: TGTGCCAGCAGCTCCGCGGAGGACACTGAAGCTTTCTTT. Translation: CASSSAEDTEAFF.